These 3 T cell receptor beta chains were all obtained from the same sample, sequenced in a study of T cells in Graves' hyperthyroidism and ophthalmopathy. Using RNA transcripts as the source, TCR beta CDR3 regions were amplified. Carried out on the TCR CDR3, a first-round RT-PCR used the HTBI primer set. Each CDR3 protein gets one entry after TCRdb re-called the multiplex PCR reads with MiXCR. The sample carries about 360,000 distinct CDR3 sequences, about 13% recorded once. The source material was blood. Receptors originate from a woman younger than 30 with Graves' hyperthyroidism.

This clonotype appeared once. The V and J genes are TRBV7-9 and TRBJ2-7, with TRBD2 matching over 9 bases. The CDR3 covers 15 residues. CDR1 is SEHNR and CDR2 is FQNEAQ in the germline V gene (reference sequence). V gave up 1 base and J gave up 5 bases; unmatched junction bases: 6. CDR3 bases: TGTGCCAGCAGCTTAGATAGCGGGAGCACCAACGAGCAGTACTTC. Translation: CASSLDSGSTNEQYF.

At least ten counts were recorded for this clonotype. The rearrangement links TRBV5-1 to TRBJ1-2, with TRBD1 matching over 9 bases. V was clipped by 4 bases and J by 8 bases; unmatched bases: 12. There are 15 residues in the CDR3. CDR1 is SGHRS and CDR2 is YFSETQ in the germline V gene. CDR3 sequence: CASSPRTGAGLGYTF. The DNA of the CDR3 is TGCGCCAGCAGCCCCCGGACAGGGGCCGGTCTGGGCTACACCTTC.

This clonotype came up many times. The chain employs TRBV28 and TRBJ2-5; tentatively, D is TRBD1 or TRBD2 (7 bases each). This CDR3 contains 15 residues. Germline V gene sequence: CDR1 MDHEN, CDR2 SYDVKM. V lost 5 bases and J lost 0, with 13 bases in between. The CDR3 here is CASSRGDRDQETQYF. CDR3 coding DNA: TGTGCCAGCAGTCGGGGGGACAGAGACCAAGAGACCCAGTACTTC.